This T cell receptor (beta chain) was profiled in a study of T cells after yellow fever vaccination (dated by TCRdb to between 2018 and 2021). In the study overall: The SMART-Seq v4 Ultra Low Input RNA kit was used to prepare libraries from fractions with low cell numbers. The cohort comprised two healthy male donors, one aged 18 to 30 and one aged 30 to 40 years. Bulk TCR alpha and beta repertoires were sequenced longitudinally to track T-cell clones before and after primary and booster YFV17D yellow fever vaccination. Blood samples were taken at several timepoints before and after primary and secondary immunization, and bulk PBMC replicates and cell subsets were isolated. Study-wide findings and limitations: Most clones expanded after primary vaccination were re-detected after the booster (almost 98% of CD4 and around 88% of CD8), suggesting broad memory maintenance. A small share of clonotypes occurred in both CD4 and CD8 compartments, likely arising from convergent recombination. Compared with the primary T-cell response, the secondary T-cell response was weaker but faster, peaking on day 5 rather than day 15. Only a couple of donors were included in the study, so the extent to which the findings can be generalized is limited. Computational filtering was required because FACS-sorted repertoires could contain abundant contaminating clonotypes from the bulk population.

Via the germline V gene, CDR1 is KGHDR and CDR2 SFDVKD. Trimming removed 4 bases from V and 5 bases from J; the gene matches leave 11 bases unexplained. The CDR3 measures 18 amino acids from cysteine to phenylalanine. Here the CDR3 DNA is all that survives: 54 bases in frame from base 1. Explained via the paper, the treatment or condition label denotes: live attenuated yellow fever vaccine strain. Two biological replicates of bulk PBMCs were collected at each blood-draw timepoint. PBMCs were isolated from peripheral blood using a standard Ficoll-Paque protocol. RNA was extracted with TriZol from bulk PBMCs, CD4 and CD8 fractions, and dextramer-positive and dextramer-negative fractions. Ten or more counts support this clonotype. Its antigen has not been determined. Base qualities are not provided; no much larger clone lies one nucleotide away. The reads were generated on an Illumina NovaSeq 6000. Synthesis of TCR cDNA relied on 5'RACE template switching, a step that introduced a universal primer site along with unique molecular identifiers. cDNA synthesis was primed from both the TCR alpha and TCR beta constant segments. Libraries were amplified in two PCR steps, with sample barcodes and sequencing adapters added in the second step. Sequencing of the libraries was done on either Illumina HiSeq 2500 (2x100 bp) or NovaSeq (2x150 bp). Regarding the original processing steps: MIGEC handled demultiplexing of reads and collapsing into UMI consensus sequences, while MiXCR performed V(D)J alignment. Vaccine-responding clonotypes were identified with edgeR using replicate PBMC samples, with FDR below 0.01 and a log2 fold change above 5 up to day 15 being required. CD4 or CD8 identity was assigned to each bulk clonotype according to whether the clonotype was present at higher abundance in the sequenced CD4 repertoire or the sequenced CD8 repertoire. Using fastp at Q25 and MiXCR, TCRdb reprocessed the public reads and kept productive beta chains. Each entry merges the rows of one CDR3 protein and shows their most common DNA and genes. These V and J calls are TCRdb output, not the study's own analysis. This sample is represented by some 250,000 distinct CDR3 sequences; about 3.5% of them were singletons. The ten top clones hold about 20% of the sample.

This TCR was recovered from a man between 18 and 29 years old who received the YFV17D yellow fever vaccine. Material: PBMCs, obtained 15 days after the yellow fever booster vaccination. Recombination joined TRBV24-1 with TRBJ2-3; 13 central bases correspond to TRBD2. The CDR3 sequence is CATSDPSTSGGQVDTQYF. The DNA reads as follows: TGTGCCACCAGTGACCCCTCGACTAGCGGGGGGCAGGTAGATACGCAGTATTTT.